This TCR beta chain was captured by sequencing in a study of blood T cells in healthy people across ages. Donors gave about 10 milliliters of peripheral blood apiece. This CDR3 comprises 13 residues. The V gene lost 0 bases and the J gene lost 7 bases, with 10 bases spanning the gap. Germline values: CDR1 SQVTM, CDR2 ANQGSEA. Primers used in a second PCR of roughly 6 to 11 cycles were a sample-barcoded 5' primer and a J-beta primer mix. Each cDNA molecule was tagged by a template-switch adaptor that had 12 random nucleotides. TCRdb re-derived calls from the 5' RACE reads in MiXCR, one entry per CDR3 protein. The table has roughly 730,000 distinct CDR3 sequences, roughly 56% seen once. In this sample, this clonotype turned up a few times.

J is TRBJ2-4 and V is TRBV29-1; either TRBD1 or TRBD2 may fit D (5 bases each). The clonotype was recovered from a middle-aged man in good health. The sequenced sample consisted of blood. CDR3 nucleotide sequence: TGCAGCGTTGAAGAACCAGAGGGGAACATTCAGTACTTC. Its protein is CSVEEPEGNIQYF.